The rows below give T cell receptor beta chains drawn from one sample of a study of cytomegalovirus exposure and HLA in healthy donors. Profiled with immunoSEQ multiplex PCR; TCRdb holds only in-frame clones, not every one. This sample has roughly 71,000 clones; 60% to 65% occur once, and the top ten carry about 3%. Sequenced: PBMCs. The receptors stem from a man aged 25-40 years in good health and CMV-seronegative. The CDR3 runs from the conserved cysteine through the conserved F or W. The D gene is left open where the match is weak. Part of the rows lack a size; the others show once, few, many or a class for expanded clones.

clone_size,cdr3_length,d_call,j_call,v_call,cdr3_aa
NA,12,NA,TRBJ2-7,TRBV5-1,CASSPGGPEQYF
NA,13,NA,TRBJ2-3,TRBV9,CASSVVSGDTQYF
few,14,TRBD1,TRBJ1-5,TRBV6-1,CASSGTGLNQPQHF
few,15,TRBD1,TRBJ1-1,TRBV2,CASSWDRELNTEAFF
few,10,NA,TRBJ2-7,TRBV6-1,CASSDSGQYF
NA,15,NA,TRBJ2-4,TRBV30,CAWSGTAIAKNIQYF
NA,13,TRBD1,TRBJ1-2,TRBV30,CAWGTGMDYGYTF
once,14,TRBD1,TRBJ2-1,TRBV6-5,CASSNRGTYNEQFF
NA,17,NA,TRBJ1-3,TRBV2,CASTTGSPASSGNTIYF
NA,13,TRBD2,TRBJ2-3,TRBV15,CATDRLAGVKWYF
NA,13,NA,TRBJ2-5,TRBV27,CASSLGSQETQYF
NA,17,TRBD1,TRBJ2-7,TRBV4-1,CASSPTTGIEVPYEQYF
NA,15,TRBD1,TRBJ1-1,TRBV9,CASSEDPGQPTEAFF
NA,15,NA,TRBJ2-7,TRBV6-5,CASSYGGARTYEQYF
NA,16,NA,TRBJ2-3,TRBV5-4,CASSPGNGVGMDTQYF
NA,13,NA,TRBJ2-7,TRBV14,CASSLDSSYEQYF
NA,14,TRBD2,TRBJ2-1,TRBV6-4,CASSASGGVGEQFF
NA,14,NA,TRBJ1-2,TRBV6-1,CASSEALGSYGYTF
NA,13,TRBD1,TRBJ1-2,TRBV6-6,CASSQTPGQGNTF
NA,15,TRBD1,TRBJ2-2,TRBV13,CASSLGQGATGELFF
NA,14,TRBD1,TRBJ2-5,TRBV27,CASSLWTGEETQYF
few,12,NA,TRBJ1-1,TRBV11-1,CASSLYGTEAFF
few,14,TRBD2,TRBJ2-7,TRBV4-2,CASSQSGGPREQYF
NA,15,NA,TRBJ1-1,TRBV7-9,CASSYAGMRNTEAFF
NA,16,NA,TRBJ1-3,TRBV4-2,CASSQDGFLSGNTIYF
NA,13,NA,TRBJ1-6,TRBV30,CASLKGPVSPLHF
few,11,NA,TRBJ2-3,TRBV15,CATSAGNTQYF
few,11,TRBD1,TRBJ2-7,TRBV30,CAWSVQGTADF
NA,14,NA,TRBJ2-7,TRBV25-1,CASSGLGQSYEQYF
NA,14,TRBD1,TRBJ1-2,TRBV18,CASSPETGGYGYTF
NA,15,TRBD1,TRBJ1-2,TRBV10-2,CASSERQGNYYGYTF
few,15,TRBD2,TRBJ2-5,TRBV6-6,CASSYGGGAKETQYF
NA,13,NA,TRBJ2-7,TRBV18,CASSSGSSYEQYF
NA,15,NA,TRBJ2-7,TRBV7-2,CASSLGTDTSYEQYF
few,16,NA,TRBJ1-5,TRBV6-1,CASSEREGPGSQPQHF
few,15,NA,TRBJ1-2,TRBV6-5,CASSYSRQINYGYTF
NA,17,TRBD2,TRBJ2-1,TRBV12-5,CASGPPGGSGDRGQPFF
NA,15,NA,TRBJ2-2,TRBV5-1,CASSLVRADTGELFF
few,13,NA,TRBJ2-2,TRBV30,CAWSFQRAGELFF
once,12,NA,TRBJ1-2,TRBV5-6,CASGGGYYGYTF
NA,15,NA,TRBJ1-3,TRBV7-8,CASSLSGRTGNTIYF
NA,12,NA,TRBJ2-7,TRBV11-3,CASSLDPREQYF
NA,13,NA,TRBJ2-7,TRBV5-8,CASSLSRVYEQYF
NA,16,NA,TRBJ2-5,TRBV6-5,CASSYSGRSVGETQYF
few,16,TRBD1,TRBJ1-4,TRBV30,CAWSDPGWDRVEKLFF
NA,15,NA,TRBJ2-4,TRBV25-1,CANFHGQLAKNIQYF
few,13,NA,TRBJ1-1,TRBV2,CASSSGGHMEAFF
NA,16,TRBD2,TRBJ2-4,TRBV7-2,CASSLGSSGGANIQYF
few,13,TRBD1,TRBJ1-2,TRBV27,CASSRDRGDGYTF
few,14,TRBD1,TRBJ2-2,TRBV30,CAWSATGDAGELFF
once,15,NA,TRBJ1-1,TRBV2,CASSESPGQGSEAFF
NA,15,NA,TRBJ1-6,TRBV15,CATSRRTGGNSPLHF